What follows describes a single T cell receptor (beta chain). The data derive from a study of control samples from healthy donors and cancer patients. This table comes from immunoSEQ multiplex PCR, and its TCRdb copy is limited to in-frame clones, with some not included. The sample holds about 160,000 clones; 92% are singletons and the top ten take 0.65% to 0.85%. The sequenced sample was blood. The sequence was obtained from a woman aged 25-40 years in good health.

Written as DNA, the CDR3 is TGTGCCAGCTCACTATTATTAAGGACTAGCGGGATCTACAATGAGCAGTTCTTC. Protein product: CASSLLLRTSGIYNEQFF. This chain connects TRBV18 to TRBJ2-1; 12 nucleotides agree with TRBD2. Per germline, CDR1 KGHSH and CDR2 LQKENI. The trim removed 4 bases at V and 3 bases at J, leaving 10 bases unmatched. This CDR3 has 18 amino acids.